The entry below gives a single T cell receptor beta chain sequence along with its context. The sample comes from a study of blood T cell repertoires in COVID-19. The V gene lost 1 base and the J gene lost 7 bases, with 14 bases spanning the gap. The CDR3 extends over 15 amino acids. The germline V gene encodes CDR1 SGHTA and CDR2 FQGNSA. TCRdb keeps only in-frame clones here, not all; method: immunoSEQ multiplex PCR. The table lists 200,000 to 250,000 clones, 84% of them singletons. The chain combines TRBV7-2 with TRBJ1-5; TRBD1 might be the D (5 bases). The receptor's source is a woman between 40 and 55 years old who had recovered from COVID-19. Sequencing was done on a sample of PBMCs or T cells enriched from blood (not recorded which). DNA for the CDR3: TGTGCCAGCAGCTTAGGCCGGGGGGTCTACCAGCCCCAGCATTTT. It yields the protein CASSLGRGVYQPQHF.